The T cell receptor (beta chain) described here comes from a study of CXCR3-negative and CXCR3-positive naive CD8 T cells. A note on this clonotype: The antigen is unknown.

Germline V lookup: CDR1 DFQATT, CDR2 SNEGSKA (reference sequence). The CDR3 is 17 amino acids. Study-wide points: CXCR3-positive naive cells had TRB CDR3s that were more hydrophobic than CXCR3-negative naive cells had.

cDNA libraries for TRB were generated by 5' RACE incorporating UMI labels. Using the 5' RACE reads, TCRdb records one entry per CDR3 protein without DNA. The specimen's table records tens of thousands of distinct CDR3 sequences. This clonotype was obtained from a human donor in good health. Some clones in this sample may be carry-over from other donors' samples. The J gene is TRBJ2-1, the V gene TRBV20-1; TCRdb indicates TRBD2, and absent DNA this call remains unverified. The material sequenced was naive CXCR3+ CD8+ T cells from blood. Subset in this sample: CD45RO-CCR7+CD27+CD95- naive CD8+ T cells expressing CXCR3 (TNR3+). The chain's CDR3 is CSARDLLASADYNEQFF.